This T cell receptor (beta chain) emerged from a study of T cells after yellow fever vaccination. UMIs were added to TCR cDNA along with a universal primer site when it was made by 5'RACE template switching. TCRdb recomputed calls from the 5' RACE reads with MiXCR, one row per CDR3 protein. The profile shows around 120,000 distinct CDR3 sequences, roughly 6.8% of them singletons. Study observations and caveats: Reappearance after the booster was observed for most primary-vaccination clones (about 95% CD4, over 75% CD8).

There are many counts of this clonotype. Its antigen is not known. This TCR was recovered from a man between 18 and 35 years old who received the YFV17D yellow fever vaccine. Sequencing used CD4+ T cells sorted from PBMCs, obtained more than 35 days after the first yellow fever vaccination.

CDR3 DNA sequence: TGTGCCAGCAGCCCCATCTATGGCGAGCCTCAAGAGACCCAGTACTTC. As protein: CASSPIYGEPQETQYF. The J gene is TRBJ2-5, the V gene TRBV5-6; no definite D call. This CDR3 region has 16 residues. The germline V and J ends were trimmed by 4 bases and 2 bases, with 18 bases remaining between them. CDR1 is SGHDT, CDR2 YYEEEE, per germline.